These 24 T cell receptor beta chains came from one sample sequenced in a study of shared clonotypes between healthy human individuals. Libraries were prepared by immunoSEQ multiplex PCR; TCRdb keeps only in-frame clonotypes and omits some of them. The sample consists of about 2.3 million clones, 92% of them appearing once. The sequenced sample was naive CD4+ T cells from PBMCs. Subset defined: CD45RA+ positively selected. Receptors were obtained from a man between 18 and 29 years old in good health. Some clones in this sample may be carry-over from other donors' samples.

This chain joins TRBV5-8 and TRBJ1-1; unclear D gene. V was trimmed by 0 bases and J by 3 bases, leaving 12 bases between them. CDR3 size: 15 residues. Germline values: CDR1 SGHTS, CDR2 YDEGEE. The CDR3 region is CASSLVLMGYTEAFF. In nucleotides, the CDR3 is TGTGCCAGCAGCTTGGTGTTAATGGGGTACACTGAAGCTTTCTTT.

The CDR3 DNA sequence: TGTGCCACCAGCGCCGGGGCTTTAGGGACCGGGGAGCTGTTTTTT. Amino acids: CATSAGALGTGELFF. The chain employs TRBV6-1 and TRBJ2-2; D assignment may be TRBD1 or TRBD2 (5 bases each). CDR1 is MNHNS, CDR2 SASEGT, per germline. Deletions cut 10 bases from V and 5 bases from J, with 20 bases between. The CDR3 sequence is 15 residues long.

Here the CDR3 DNA reads TGCAGTGCTCAGGGGATCAATGAGCAGTTCTTC. Residues: CSAQGINEQFF. This chain links TRBV20-1 with TRBJ2-1; D is possibly TRBD1 (6 bases). Germline CDR1 DFQATT, CDR2 SNEGSKA (reference sequence). V lost 5 bases, J lost 6 bases, and 8 bases lay in between. The CDR3 is 11 amino acids.

The J gene is TRBJ1-1, the V gene TRBV7-2; 10 positions match TRBD1. This CDR3 has 15 amino acids. Looked up from germline, CDR1 is SGHTA and CDR2 is FQGNSA. The junction had 7 bases not matched to a gene; V was cut back by 4 bases and J by 5 bases. Here the CDR3 DNA reads TGTGCCAGCAGCTCGCGACAGGGGGCGCGGACTGAAGCTTTCTTT. It is translated as CASSSRQGARTEAFF.

In its sample, this clone was seen once. The J gene is TRBJ2-7, the V gene TRBV25-1; TRBD1 matches at 7 bases. There are 12 residues in the CDR3. After removal of 6 bases from V and 5 bases from J, the junction contained 4 bases not matched to a gene. Germline lookup yields CDR1 MGHDK and CDR2 SYGVNS. The CDR3 DNA is TGTGCCAGCAGGAGGGGGCTCCACGAGCAGTACTTC. Amino acid sequence: CASRRGLHEQYF.

The chain has TRBV5-4 and TRBJ2-7; tentative D call: TRBD2 (6 bases). The CDR3 contains 13 residues. Germline V CDR1 and CDR2: SGHNT, YYREEE (reference sequence). The V gene lost 2 bases and the J gene lost 4 bases, with 10 bases spanning the gap. CDR3 sequence (DNA): TGTGCCAGCAGCTTTTTGGAGGGATACGAGCAGTACTTC. Residues: CASSFLEGYEQYF.

Only a few counts were recorded for this clone. The chain employs TRBV29-1 and TRBJ2-2; weak D call: TRBD2 (6 bases). Germline CDR1 is SQVTM and CDR2 is ANQGSEA. CDR3 length equals 15 residues. Trimming left V 5 bases short and J 5 bases short, with 18 bases between. In nucleotides, the CDR3 is TGCAGCGTTTCCCGTGGCGGGATGGGGACCGGGGAGCTGTTTTTT. Translating it yields CSVSRGGMGTGELFF.

This clone has only a few counts. Additional DNA sequences in this sample encode the identical CDR3. This chain links TRBV30 with TRBJ1-5; D gene ambiguous. The CDR3 consists of 14 residues. Germline V gene data show CDR1 as GTSNPN and CDR2 as SVGIG (reference sequence). V dropped 1 base and J dropped 0 bases, with 7 bases sitting between them. CDR3 protein: CAWSGPGSNQPQHF. The CDR3 nucleotides read TGTGCCTGGAGTGGGCCCGGTAGCAATCAGCCCCAGCATTTT.

This clone came up once. The V call is TRBV5-8, the J call TRBJ1-4, with D uncertain. Trimming took 4 bases from V and 4 from J, leaving 14 bases between them. CDR3 size: 15 residues. Germline values: CDR1 SGHTS, CDR2 YDEGEE. The CDR3 DNA follows: TGTGCCAGCAGCCCGGACCGGGCCCTTAATGAAAAACTGTTTTTT. Translating it yields CASSPDRALNEKLFF.

J is TRBJ2-2 and V is TRBV28; D is undetermined. Per the germline V gene, CDR1 is MDHEN and CDR2 is SYDVKM. The CDR3 contains 13 residues. The ends were cut back, 3 bases at V and 6 bases at J, with 8 bases in the middle. CDR3 sequence (DNA): TGTGCCAGCAGTTTTTTCCGGCCCGGGGAGCTGTTTTTT. It is translated as CASSFFRPGELFF.

The gene calls are TRBV18 and TRBJ2-2; D gene unclear. Deletions cut 3 bases from V and 0 bases from J, with 11 bases between. CDR1 and CDR2 from the germline V gene are KGHSH and LQKENI. CDR3 length: 16 amino acids. DNA of the CDR3: TGTGCCAGCTCACCTTTCGACATCGCGAACACCGGGGAGCTGTTTTTT. Residues: CASSPFDIANTGELFF.

The chain carries TRBV6-1 and TRBJ1-1, with 7 positions matching TRBD1. Germline V gene sequence: CDR1 MNHNS, CDR2 SASEGT. J gave up 5 bases and V 3 bases, and 6 bases lay outside the gene matches. This CDR3 contains 14 residues. The CDR3 nucleotides read TGTGCCAGCAGTGACAAGGGGGCGAGGACTGAAGCTTTCTTT. This sequence encodes CASSDKGARTEAFF.

The chain couples TRBV5-6 to TRBJ2-7; the D gene is possibly TRBD1 (6 bases). The V gene lost 3 bases and the J gene lost 7 bases, with 14 bases spanning the gap. Germline CDR1 SGHDT, CDR2 YYEEEE. The CDR3 spans 13 residues. In DNA, the CDR3 is TGTGCCAGCAGCTCCATCCCAGGGGAGGAGCAGTACTTC. It yields the protein CASSSIPGEEQYF.

This clone was seen a handful of times. The rearrangement joins TRBV11-1 to TRBJ1-2; possible D gene TRBD1, 6 bases. The germline CDR1 and CDR2 sequences are SGHAT and FQDESV (reference sequence). The CDR3 is 14 amino acids. Trimming pared 5 bases from V and 5 bases from J, leaving 15 bases between. The CDR3 loop is CASSRDRRPYGYTF. Written as DNA, the CDR3 is TGTGCCAGCAGCCGCGACAGGCGCCCGTATGGCTACACCTTC.

V and J are TRBV29-1 and TRBJ2-2; no firm D call. The CDR3 extends over 13 amino acids. Germline V gene lookup returns CDR1 SQVTM and CDR2 ANQGSEA. The ends were cut back, 3 bases at V and 6 bases at J, with 11 bases in the middle. The CDR3 sequence is CSVDSWVAGELFF. The CDR3 nucleotides read TGCAGCGTTGATAGCTGGGTTGCCGGGGAGCTGTTTTTT.

V and J are TRBV7-8 and TRBJ1-2; no definite D call. V was pared by 4 bases and J by 7 bases, with 10 bases between. Germline CDR1 reads SGHVS; CDR2 reads FQNEAQ. The CDR3 length is 12 residues. The CDR3 loop is CASSSGNPGYTF. The CDR3 nucleotides are TGTGCCAGCAGCTCCGGGAACCCTGGCTACACCTTC.

Of note for this clone: The same CDR3 is also encoded by other DNA sequences in this sample. CDR3 residues: CASSLVVSSYEQYF. The CDR3 region has the DNA TGCGCCAGCAGCTTGGTGGTGAGCTCCTACGAGCAGTACTTC. The genes are TRBV5-1 and TRBJ2-7; D call uncertain. CDR1 SGHRS and CDR2 YFSETQ come from the germline V gene. The CDR3 has 14 residues. V shed 0 bases and J shed 0 bases, with 7 bases lying between them. The complete variable domain, with remaining parts taken from reference TRBV5-1 and TRBJ2-7, reads KAGVTQTPRYLIKTRGQQVTLSCSPISGHRSVSWYQQTPGQGLQFLFEYFSETQRNKGNFPGRFSGRQFSNSRSEMNVSTLELGDSALYLCASSLVVSSYEQYFGPGTRLTVT.

This chain connects TRBV6-5 to TRBJ1-1; tentatively, D is TRBD1 (5 bases). CDR1 is MNHEY and CDR2 is SVGAGI in the germline V gene. Trimming left V 6 bases short and J 4 bases short, with 12 bases between. This CDR3 has 13 residues. The CDR3 is CASRGARSTEAFF. CDR3 in DNA: TGTGCCAGCAGAGGGGCGCGATCCACTGAAGCTTTCTTT.

The chain uses TRBV28 and TRBJ1-1; D not resolved. The CDR3 is 15 amino acids. V was trimmed by 6 bases and J by 2 bases, leaving 16 bases between them. The germline gives CDR1 MDHEN, CDR2 SYDVKM. Here the CDR3 reads CASRAFVGGNTEAFF. The CDR3 region has the DNA TGTGCCAGCAGGGCCTTCGTCGGAGGAAACACTGAAGCTTTCTTT.

Remarks on this clone: Other DNA sequences of this sample code for an identical CDR3. The gene calls are TRBV7-2 and TRBJ1-3; possible D gene TRBD1, 5 bases. V was trimmed by 0 bases and J by 4 bases, leaving 13 bases between them. CDR1 is SGHTA and CDR2 is FQGNSA in the germline V gene. This CDR3 region has 16 residues. CDR3 in amino acids: CASSLAGGVGGNTIYF. CDR3 nucleotides: TGTGCCAGCAGCTTAGCCGGAGGGGTCGGCGGAAACACCATATATTTT.

In DNA form, the CDR3 reads TGTGCCAGCAGCCCGGGACAGGGGAACAATGAGCAGTTCTTC. Protein: CASSPGQGNNEQFF. The chain employs TRBV5-4 and TRBJ2-1; the match to TRBD1 covers 10 bases. The CDR3 is made up of 14 amino acids. Germline trimming cut 4 bases from V and 5 bases from J; bases unmatched to any gene: 3. Looked up from germline, CDR1 is SGHNT and CDR2 is YYREEE (reference sequence). The whole variable domain, filled in from reference TRBV5-4 and TRBJ2-1, reads ETGVTQSPTHLIKTRGQQVTLRCSSQSGHNTVSWYQQALGQGPQFIFQYYREEENGRGNFPPRFSGLQFPNYSSELNVNALELDDSALYLCASSPGQGNNEQFFGPGTRLTVL.

The chain recombines TRBV4-2 with TRBJ2-5; TRBD2 matches at 12 bases. This CDR3 has 17 amino acids. Looked up from germline, CDR1 is LGHNA and CDR2 is YNFKEQ. J was trimmed by 0 bases and V by 0 bases; bases with no gene match: 2. Here the CDR3 DNA reads TGTGCCAGCAGCCAAGATACTAGCGGGGGGTACCAAGAGACCCAGTACTTC. As protein: CASSQDTSGGYQETQYF.

Comment on this clone: This specimen includes other DNA sequences encoding the same CDR3. The chain employs TRBV5-4 and TRBJ2-5; TRBD1 matches at 7 bases. CDR3 length: 13 amino acids. V lost 0 bases to trimming and J lost 5 bases; unmatched junction nucleotides: 1. CDR1 and CDR2 (germline): SGHNT, YYREEE (reference sequence). CDR3 region: CASSLDRGETQYF. In DNA, the CDR3 is TGTGCCAGCAGCTTGGACAGGGGTGAGACCCAGTACTTC.

The DNA for the CDR3 is TGTGCCAGCTCACCAGCCCAGGGAGGGCTTATGAACACTGAAGCTTTCTTT. Protein sequence: CASSPAQGGLMNTEAFF. The genes are TRBV18 and TRBJ1-1; TRBD1 is a possible D gene (5 bases). V was shortened by 2 bases and J by 0 bases, with 16 bases between the two germline ends. The V gene's germline CDR1 is KGHSH and CDR2 LQKENI. The CDR3 runs to 17 residues.